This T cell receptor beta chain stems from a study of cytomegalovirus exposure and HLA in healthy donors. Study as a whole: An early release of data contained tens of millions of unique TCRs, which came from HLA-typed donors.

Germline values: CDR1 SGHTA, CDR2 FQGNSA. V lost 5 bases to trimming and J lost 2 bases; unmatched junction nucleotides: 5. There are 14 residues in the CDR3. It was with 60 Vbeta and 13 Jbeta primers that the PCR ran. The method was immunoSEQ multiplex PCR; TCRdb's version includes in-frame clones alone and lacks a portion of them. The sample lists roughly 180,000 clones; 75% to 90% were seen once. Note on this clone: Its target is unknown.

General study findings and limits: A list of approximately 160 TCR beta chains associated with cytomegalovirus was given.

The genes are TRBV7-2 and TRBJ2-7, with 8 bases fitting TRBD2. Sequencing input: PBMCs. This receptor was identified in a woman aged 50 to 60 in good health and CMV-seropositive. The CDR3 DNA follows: TGTGCCAGCAGCCCACTAGCGGCCACCTACGAGCAGTACTTC. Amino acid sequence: CASSPLAATYEQYF.